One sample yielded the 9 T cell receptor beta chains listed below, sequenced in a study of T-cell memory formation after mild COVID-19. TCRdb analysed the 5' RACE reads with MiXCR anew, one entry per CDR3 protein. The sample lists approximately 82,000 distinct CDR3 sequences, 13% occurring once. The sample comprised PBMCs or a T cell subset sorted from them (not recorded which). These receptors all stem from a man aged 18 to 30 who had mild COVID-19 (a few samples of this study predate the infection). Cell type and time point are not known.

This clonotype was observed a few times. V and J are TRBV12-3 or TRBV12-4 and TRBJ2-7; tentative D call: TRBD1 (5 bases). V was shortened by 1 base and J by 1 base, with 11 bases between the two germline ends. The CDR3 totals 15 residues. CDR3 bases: TGTGCCAGCAGTTTAGGGGCAGGGCCGTCCTACGAGCAGTACTTC. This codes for CASSLGAGPSYEQYF.

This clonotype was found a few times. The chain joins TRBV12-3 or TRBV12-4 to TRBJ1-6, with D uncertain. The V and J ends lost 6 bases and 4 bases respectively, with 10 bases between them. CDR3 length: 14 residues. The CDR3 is CASRSGPYNSPLHF. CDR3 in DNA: TGTGCCAGCAGATCGGGTCCGTATAATTCACCCCTCCACTTT.

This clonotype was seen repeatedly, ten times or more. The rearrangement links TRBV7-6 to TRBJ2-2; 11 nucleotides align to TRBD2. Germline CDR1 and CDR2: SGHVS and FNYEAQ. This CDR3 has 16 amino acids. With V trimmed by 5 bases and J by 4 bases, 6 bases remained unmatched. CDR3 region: CASSTTSGVGTGELFF. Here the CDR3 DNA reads TGTGCCAGCAGCACGACTAGCGGGGTTGGCACCGGGGAGCTGTTTTTT.

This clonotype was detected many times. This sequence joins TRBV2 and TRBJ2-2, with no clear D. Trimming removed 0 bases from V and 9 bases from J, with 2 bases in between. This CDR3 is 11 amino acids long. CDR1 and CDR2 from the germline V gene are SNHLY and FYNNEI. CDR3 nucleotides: TGTGCCAGCAGTGAAGCCCGGGAGCTGTTTTTT. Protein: CASSEARELFF.

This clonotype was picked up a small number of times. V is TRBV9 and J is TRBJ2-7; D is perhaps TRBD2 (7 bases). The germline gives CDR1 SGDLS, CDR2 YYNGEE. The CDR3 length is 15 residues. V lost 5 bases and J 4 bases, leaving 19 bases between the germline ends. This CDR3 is CASSAGGGGTYEQYF. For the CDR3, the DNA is TGTGCCAGCAGTGCTGGGGGCGGGGGAACTTACGAGCAGTACTTC.

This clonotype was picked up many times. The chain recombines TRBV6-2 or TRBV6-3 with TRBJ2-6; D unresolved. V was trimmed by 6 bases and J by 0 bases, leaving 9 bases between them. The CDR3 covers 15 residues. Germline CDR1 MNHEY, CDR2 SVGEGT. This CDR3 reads CASSPSSSGANVLTF. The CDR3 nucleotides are TGTGCCAGCAGCCCGTCGTCCTCTGGGGCCAACGTCCTGACTTTC.

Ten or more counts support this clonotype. CDR3 sequence reads: CASWPPGPSEAFF. As DNA, the CDR3 is TGTGCCAGCTGGCCGCCGGGGCCCTCTGAAGCTTTCTTT. The chain uses TRBV6-2 or TRBV6-3 and TRBJ1-1; perhaps TRBD1 as D (5 bases). Trimming shortened V by 8 bases and J by 6 bases, and 16 bases separated the two germline ends. Germline V gene lookup returns CDR1 MNHEY and CDR2 SVGEGT. CDR3 length: 13 amino acids.

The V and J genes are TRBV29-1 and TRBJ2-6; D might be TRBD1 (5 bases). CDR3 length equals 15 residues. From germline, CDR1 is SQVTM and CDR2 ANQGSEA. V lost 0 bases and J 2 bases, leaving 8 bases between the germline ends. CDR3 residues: CSVEEIRAGANVLTF. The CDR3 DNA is TGCAGCGTTGAAGAAATCAGGGCTGGGGCCAACGTCCTGACTTTC.

The CDR3 spells CASSLGELSTDTQYF. In nucleotides, the CDR3 is TGTGCCAGCAGTTTAGGGGAACTTAGCACAGATACGCAGTATTTT. The chain joins TRBV12-3 or TRBV12-4 to TRBJ2-3; D uncertain. V lost 1 base and J lost 0, with 8 bases in between. This CDR3 has 15 residues.